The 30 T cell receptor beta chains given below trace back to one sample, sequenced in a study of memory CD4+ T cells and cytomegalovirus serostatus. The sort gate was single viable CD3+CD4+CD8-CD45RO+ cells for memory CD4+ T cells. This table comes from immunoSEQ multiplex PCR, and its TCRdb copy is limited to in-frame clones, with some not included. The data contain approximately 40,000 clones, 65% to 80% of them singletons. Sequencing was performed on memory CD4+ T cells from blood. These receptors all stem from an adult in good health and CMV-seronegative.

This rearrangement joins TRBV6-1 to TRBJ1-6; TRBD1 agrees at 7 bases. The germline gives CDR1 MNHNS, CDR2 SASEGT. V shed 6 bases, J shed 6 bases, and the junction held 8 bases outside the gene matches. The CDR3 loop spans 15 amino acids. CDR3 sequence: CASRATGSLNSPLHF. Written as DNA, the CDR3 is TGTGCCAGCAGGGCGACAGGGAGCCTTAATTCACCCCTCCACTTT.

CDR3 amino acids: CASRRLRGPNTDTQYF. DNA of the CDR3: TGTGCCAGCAGACGACTCCGGGGACCGAACACAGATACGCAGTATTTT. The V call is TRBV11-2, the J call TRBJ2-3, with D perhaps matching TRBD1 or TRBD2 (5 bases each). Per germline, CDR1 SGHAT and CDR2 FQNNGV. The CDR3 is made up of 16 amino acids. V was clipped by 6 bases and J by 2 bases, with 18 bases between them.

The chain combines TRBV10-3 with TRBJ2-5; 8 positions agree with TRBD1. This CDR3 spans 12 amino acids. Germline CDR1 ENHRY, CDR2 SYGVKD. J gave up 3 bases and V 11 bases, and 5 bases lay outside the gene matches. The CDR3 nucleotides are TGTGCCGCCGCGACAGGGGAAGAGACCCAGTACTTC. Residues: CAAATGEETQYF.

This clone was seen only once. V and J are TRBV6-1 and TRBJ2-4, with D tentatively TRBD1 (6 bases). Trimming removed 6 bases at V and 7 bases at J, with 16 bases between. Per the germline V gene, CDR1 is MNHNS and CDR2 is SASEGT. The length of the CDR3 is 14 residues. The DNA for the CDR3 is TGTGCCAGCAGGGAACAGGGAATGCGGAACATTCAGTACTTC. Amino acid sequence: CASREQGMRNIQYF.

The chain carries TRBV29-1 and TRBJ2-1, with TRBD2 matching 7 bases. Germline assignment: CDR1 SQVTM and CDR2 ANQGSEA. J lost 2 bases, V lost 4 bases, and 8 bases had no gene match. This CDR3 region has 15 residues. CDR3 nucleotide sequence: TGCAGCGTTGTGACCGGGACTACCGCCTACAATGAGCAGTTCTTC. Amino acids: CSVVTGTTAYNEQFF.

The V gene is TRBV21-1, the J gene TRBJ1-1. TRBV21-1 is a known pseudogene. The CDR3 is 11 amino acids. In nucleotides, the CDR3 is TGTGCCAGCAGCAAAGCGCGGGGAGCTTTCTTT. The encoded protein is CASSKARGAFF.

The CDR3 here is CASSNTITGGDGYTF. DNA of the CDR3: TGCGCCAGCAGCAACACCATTACAGGGGGCGATGGCTACACCTTC. The chain combines TRBV5-1 with TRBJ1-2, with TRBD1 identical over 9 bases. This CDR3 is built from 15 residues. The V gene end was trimmed by 4 bases and the J gene end by 6 bases; junction bases not matched to a gene: 10. Germline-derived CDR1 and CDR2 are SGHRS and YFSETQ.

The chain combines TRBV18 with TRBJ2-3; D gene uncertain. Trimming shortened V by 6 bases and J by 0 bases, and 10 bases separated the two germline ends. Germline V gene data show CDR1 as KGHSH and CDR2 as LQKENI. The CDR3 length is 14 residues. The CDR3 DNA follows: TGTGCCAGCTCCCGTGGACCCAGCACAGATACGCAGTATTTT. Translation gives CASSRGPSTDTQYF.

CDR3 nucleotides: TGTGCCAGCAGCCTGCGACAGGGGGTTGGTGAAAAACTGTTTTTT. Translation: CASSLRQGVGEKLFF. The chain links TRBV5-8 to TRBJ1-4, with TRBD1 identical over 9 bases. The V segment lost 4 bases and the J segment 7 bases; nucleotides outside the gene matches: 8. In germline, CDR1 is SGHTS, CDR2 YDEGEE. The CDR3 is made up of 15 amino acids. Filled out from reference TRBV5-8 and TRBJ1-4, the complete variable domain reads EAGVTQSPTHLIKTRGQQATLRCSPISGHTSVYWYQQALGLGLQFLLWYDEGEERNRGNFPPRFSGRQFPNYSSELNVNALELEDSALYLCASSLRQGVGEKLFFGSGTQLSVL.

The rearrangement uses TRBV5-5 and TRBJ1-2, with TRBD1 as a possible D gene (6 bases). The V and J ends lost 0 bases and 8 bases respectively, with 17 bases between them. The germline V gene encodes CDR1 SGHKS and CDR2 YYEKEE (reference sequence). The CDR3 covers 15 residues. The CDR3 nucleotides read TGTGCCAGCAGCTTGGTAGGACAGAGTGGCGGCGGCTACACCTTC. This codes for CASSLVGQSGGGYTF.

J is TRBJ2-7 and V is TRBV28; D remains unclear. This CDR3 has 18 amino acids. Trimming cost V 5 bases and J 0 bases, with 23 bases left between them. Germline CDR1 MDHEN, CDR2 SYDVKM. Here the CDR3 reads CASSPQPYRVRSSYEQYF. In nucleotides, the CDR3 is TGTGCCAGCAGTCCACAACCTTACCGGGTTAGGAGCTCCTACGAGCAGTACTTC.

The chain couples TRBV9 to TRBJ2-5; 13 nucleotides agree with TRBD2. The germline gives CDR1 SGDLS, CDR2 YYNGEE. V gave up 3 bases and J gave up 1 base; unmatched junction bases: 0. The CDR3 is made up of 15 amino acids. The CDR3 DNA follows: TGTGCCAGCAGCGGACTAGCGGGGGGCCAAGAGACCCAGTACTTC. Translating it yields CASSGLAGGQETQYF.

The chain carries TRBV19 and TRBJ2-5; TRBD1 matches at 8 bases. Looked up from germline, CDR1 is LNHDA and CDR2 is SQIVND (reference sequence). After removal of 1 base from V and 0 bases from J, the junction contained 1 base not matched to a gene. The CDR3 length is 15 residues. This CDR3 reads CASSIGDRNQETQYF. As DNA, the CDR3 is TGTGCCAGTAGTATAGGGGACAGGAACCAAGAGACCCAGTACTTC.

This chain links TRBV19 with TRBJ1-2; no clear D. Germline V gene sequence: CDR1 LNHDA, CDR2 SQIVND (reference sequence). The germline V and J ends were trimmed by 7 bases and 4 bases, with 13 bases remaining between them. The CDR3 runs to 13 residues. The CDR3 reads CASKEGGIYGYTF. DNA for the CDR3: TGTGCCAGTAAGGAGGGCGGGATCTATGGCTACACCTTC.

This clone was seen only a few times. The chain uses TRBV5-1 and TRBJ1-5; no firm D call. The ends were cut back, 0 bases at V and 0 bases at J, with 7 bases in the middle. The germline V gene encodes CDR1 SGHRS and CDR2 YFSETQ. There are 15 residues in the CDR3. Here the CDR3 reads CASSLEGHSNQPQHF. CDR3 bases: TGCGCCAGCAGCTTGGAAGGTCATAGCAATCAGCCCCAGCATTTT.

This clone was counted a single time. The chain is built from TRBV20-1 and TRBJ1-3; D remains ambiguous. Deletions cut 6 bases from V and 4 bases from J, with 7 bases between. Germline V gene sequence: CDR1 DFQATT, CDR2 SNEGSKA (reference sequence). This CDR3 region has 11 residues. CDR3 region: CSADLGNTIYF. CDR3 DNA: TGCAGTGCCGACTTAGGAAACACCATATATTTT.

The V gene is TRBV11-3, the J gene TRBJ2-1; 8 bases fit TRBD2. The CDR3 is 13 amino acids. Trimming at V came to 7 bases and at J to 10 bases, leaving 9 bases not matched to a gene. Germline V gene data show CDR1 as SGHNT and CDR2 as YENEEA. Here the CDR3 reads CASTRGGSNEQFF. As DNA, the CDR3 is TGTGCCAGCACTCGGGGGGGTTCCAACGAGCAGTTCTTC.

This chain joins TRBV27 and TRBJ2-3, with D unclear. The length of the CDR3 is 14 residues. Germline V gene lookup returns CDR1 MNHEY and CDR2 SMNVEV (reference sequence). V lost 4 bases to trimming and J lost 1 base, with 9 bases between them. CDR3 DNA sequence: TGTGCCAGCAGTTCCTATCTTCGCACAGATACGCAGTATTTT. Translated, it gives CASSSYLRTDTQYF.

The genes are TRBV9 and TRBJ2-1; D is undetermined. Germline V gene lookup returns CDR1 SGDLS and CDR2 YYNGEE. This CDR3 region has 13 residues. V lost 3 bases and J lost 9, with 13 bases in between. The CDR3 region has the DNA TGTGCCAGCAGCGGGAGTGTCGGCGGTGAGCAGTTCTTC. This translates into CASSGSVGGEQFF.

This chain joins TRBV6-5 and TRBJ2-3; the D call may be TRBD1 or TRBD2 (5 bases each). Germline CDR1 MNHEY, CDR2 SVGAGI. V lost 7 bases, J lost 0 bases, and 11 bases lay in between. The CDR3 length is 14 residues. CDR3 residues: CASKKGDSTDTQYF. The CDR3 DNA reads TGTGCCAGCAAAAAAGGGGACAGCACAGATACGCAGTATTTT.

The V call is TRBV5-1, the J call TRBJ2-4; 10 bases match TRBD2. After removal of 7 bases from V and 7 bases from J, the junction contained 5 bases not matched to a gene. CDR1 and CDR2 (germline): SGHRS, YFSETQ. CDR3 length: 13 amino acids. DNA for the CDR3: TGCGCCAGCGGTACTAGCGGGGCGAACATTCAGTACTTC. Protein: CASGTSGANIQYF.

CDR3 protein: CASSPDRRTDTQYF. The CDR3 DNA reads as TGTGCCAGCTCACCGGACAGACGCACAGATACGCAGTATTTT. The gene calls are TRBV18 and TRBJ2-3; D is perhaps TRBD1 (6 bases). The germline V and J ends were trimmed by 3 bases and 1 base, with 8 bases remaining between them. The CDR3 runs 14 residues. Germline V gene data show CDR1 as KGHSH and CDR2 as LQKENI.

In nucleotides, the CDR3 is TGTGCCAGCCATTGGGCGGGGGAGTACAATGAGCAGTTCTTC. Encoded protein: CASHWAGEYNEQFF. The chain employs TRBV5-8 and TRBJ2-1, with TRBD2 identical over 7 bases. CDR1 and CDR2 (germline): SGHTS, YDEGEE. Trimming at V came to 7 bases and at J to 4 bases, leaving 8 bases not matched to a gene. The CDR3 covers 14 residues.

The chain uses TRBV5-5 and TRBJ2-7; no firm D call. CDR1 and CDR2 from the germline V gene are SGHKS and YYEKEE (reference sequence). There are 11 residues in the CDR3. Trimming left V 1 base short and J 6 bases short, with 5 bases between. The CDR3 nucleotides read TGTGCCAGCAGCTTGAGTCTCGAGCAGTACTTC. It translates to CASSLSLEQYF.

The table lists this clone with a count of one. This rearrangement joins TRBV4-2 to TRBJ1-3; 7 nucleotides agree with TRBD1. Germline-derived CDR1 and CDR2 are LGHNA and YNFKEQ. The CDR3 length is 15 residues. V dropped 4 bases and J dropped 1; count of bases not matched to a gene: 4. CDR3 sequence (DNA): TGTGCCAGCAGCCTTGGACAGGATTCTGGAAACACCATATATTTT. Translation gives CASSLGQDSGNTIYF.

CDR3 region: CASSFATSYNEQFF. The CDR3 DNA sequence: TGTGCCAGCAGCTTCGCGACCTCCTACAATGAGCAGTTCTTC. The V gene is TRBV5-4, the J gene TRBJ2-1; D unresolved. The germline V gene encodes CDR1 SGHNT and CDR2 YYREEE (reference sequence). The CDR3 loop spans 14 amino acids. V was cut by 2 bases and J by 0 bases, with 6 bases left in between.

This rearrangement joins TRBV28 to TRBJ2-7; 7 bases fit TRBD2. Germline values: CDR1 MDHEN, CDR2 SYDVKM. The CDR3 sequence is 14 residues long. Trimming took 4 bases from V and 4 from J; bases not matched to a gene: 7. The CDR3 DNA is TGTGCCAGCAGTTCTTCCCTCGGGGGGTACGAGCAGTACTTC. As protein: CASSSSLGGYEQYF.

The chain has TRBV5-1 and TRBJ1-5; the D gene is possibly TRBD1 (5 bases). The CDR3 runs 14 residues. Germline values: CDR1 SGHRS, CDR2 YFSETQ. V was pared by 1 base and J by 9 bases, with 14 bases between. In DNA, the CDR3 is TGCGCCAGCAGCTTGAGGGACGGGGATTCGCCCCAGCATTTT. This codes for CASSLRDGDSPQHF.

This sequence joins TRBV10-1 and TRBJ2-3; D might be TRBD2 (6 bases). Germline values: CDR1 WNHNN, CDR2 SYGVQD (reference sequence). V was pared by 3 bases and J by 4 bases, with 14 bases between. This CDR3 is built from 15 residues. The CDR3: CASSDTGRSADTQYF. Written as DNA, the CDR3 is TGCGCCAGCAGTGACACGGGGAGGAGTGCAGATACGCAGTATTTT.

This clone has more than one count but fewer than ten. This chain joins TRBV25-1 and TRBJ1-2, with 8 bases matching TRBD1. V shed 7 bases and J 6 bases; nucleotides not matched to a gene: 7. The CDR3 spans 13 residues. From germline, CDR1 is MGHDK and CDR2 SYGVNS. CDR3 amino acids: CASTQGAPNGYTF. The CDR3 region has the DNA TGTGCCAGCACTCAGGGGGCGCCAAATGGCTACACCTTC.